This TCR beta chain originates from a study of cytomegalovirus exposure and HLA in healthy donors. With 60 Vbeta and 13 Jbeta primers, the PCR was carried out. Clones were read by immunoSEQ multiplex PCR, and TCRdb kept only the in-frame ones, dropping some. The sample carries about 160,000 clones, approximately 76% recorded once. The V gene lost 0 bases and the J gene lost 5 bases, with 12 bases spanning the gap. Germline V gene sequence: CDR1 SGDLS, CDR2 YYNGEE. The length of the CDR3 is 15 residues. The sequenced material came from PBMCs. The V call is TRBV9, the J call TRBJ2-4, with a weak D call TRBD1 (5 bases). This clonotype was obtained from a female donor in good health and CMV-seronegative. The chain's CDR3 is CASSVAGAPQNIQYF. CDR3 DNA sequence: TGTGCCAGCAGCGTAGCTGGGGCGCCGCAAAACATTCAGTACTTC.